Presented here are 19 T cell receptor beta chains from one specimen sequenced in a study of blood T cell repertoires in COVID-19. TCRdb's table, derived via immunoSEQ multiplex PCR, lists solely in-frame clones and lacks some. The sample yields hundreds of thousands of clones, 88% seen once. The sample comprised peripheral blood. The receptors originated from a man aged 18 to 29 with active or convalescent COVID-19.

V gene TRBV7-8 combines with J gene TRBJ1-1, with a tentative D call TRBD1 (6 bases). Germline V lookup: CDR1 SGHVS, CDR2 FQNEAQ. V dropped 3 bases and J dropped 0 bases, with 11 bases sitting between them. The CDR3 has 15 amino acids. CDR3 sequence (DNA): TGTGCCAGCAGCTTTTGGGGGCTGGTGAACACTGAAGCTTTCTTT. Translated: CASSFWGLVNTEAFF.

The table lists this clone with a few counts. The chain has TRBV18 and TRBJ2-2; possible D gene TRBD1, 6 bases. Looked up from germline, CDR1 is KGHSH and CDR2 is LQKENI. The CDR3 is 15 residues long. The V end was cut by 3 bases, the J end by 4 bases, with 12 bases between. The CDR3 nucleotides are TGTGCCAGCTCACCGCCAACAGGGACCACCGGGGAGCTGTTTTTT. Translating it yields CASSPPTGTTGELFF.

About this clone itself: Other DNA sequences in this specimen translate into the identical CDR3. The chain joins TRBV3-1 (or the pseudogene TRBV3-2) to TRBJ1-2; D uncertain. V shed 2 bases and J shed 3 bases, with 7 bases lying between them. The germline V gene encodes CDR1 LGHDT and CDR2 YNNKEL (reference sequence). This CDR3 region has 13 residues. The CDR3 region has the DNA TGTGCCAGCAGCCAAAGGAGGGACTATGGCTACACCTTC. Protein: CASSQRRDYGYTF.

The rearrangement joins TRBV5-6 to TRBJ2-3; tentative D call: TRBD1 (6 bases). There are 12 residues in the CDR3. The V end was cut by 4 bases, the J end by 4 bases, with 7 bases between. Germline V lookup: CDR1 SGHDT, CDR2 YYEEEE. The CDR3 DNA sequence: TGTGCCAGCAGCCCAGGGGCAGATACGCAGTATTTT. Translation gives CASSPGADTQYF.

The chain carries TRBV7-2 and TRBJ1-2; a possible D gene is TRBD1 (6 bases). The germline gives CDR1 SGHTA, CDR2 FQGNSA. The V and J ends lost 4 bases and 7 bases respectively, with 16 bases between them. The CDR3 has 14 residues. The CDR3 sequence is CASSSSTGHAGYTF. As DNA, the CDR3 is TGTGCCAGCAGCTCCAGCACAGGGCATGCTGGCTACACCTTC.

This chain links TRBV7-9 with TRBJ2-1, with unresolved D. CDR3 length: 15 residues. The germline V and J ends were trimmed by 5 bases and 0 bases, with 11 bases remaining between them. In germline, CDR1 is SEHNR, CDR2 FQNEAQ (reference sequence). The CDR3 DNA is TGTGCCAGCAGCACCACTGCCTCCTCCTACAATGAGCAGTTCTTC. Residues: CASSTTASSYNEQFF.

The chain recombines TRBV7-9 with TRBJ2-7; the D gene is possibly TRBD1 (5 bases). V shed 5 bases and J shed 2 bases, with 25 bases lying between them. CDR3 size: 18 residues. Germline lookup yields CDR1 SEHNR and CDR2 FQNEAQ (reference sequence). CDR3 DNA: TGTGCCAGCAGCCCACAAGGGGCACCCGCTGGACCGGCCTACGAGCAGTACTTC. This translates into CASSPQGAPAGPAYEQYF.

The rearrangement links TRBV6-5 to TRBJ1-5, with D possibly being TRBD1 (6 bases). The V gene's germline CDR1 is MNHEY and CDR2 SVGAGI. V was clipped by 5 bases and J by 0 bases, with 11 bases between them. The CDR3 length is 15 residues. Here the CDR3 DNA reads TGTGCCAGCAGTCCGACGGGACATAGCAATCAGCCCCAGCATTTT. It translates to CASSPTGHSNQPQHF.

CDR3 DNA sequence: TGTGCCAGCAAAACAGGGGCCCTTTATAGCAATCAGCCCCAGCATTTT. Translation gives CASKTGALYSNQPQHF. The V gene is TRBV2, the J gene TRBJ1-5; 7 bases are shared with TRBD1. The CDR3 is made up of 16 amino acids. Germline CDR1 and CDR2: SNHLY and FYNNEI. Trimming cost V 7 bases and J 0 bases; bases outside gene matches: 9.

The rearrangement links TRBV7-3 to TRBJ2-2; D may be TRBD2 (5 bases). V was cut by 2 bases and J by 5 bases, with 9 bases left in between. CDR1 SGHTA and CDR2 FQGTGA come from the germline V gene. There are 14 residues in the CDR3. This CDR3 reads CASSLSPGTGELFF. CDR3 coding DNA: TGTGCCAGCAGCTTATCCCCGGGGACCGGGGAGCTGTTTTTT.

This clone was counted a single time. Here the CDR3 reads CASRRFNEQFF. The CDR3 DNA reads TGTGCCAGCAGGAGATTCAATGAGCAGTTCTTC. V gene TRBV2 combines with J gene TRBJ2-1; D remains ambiguous. Trimming removed 6 bases at V and 6 bases at J, with 6 bases between. Germline V gene lookup returns CDR1 SNHLY and CDR2 FYNNEI. The CDR3 is 11 residues long.

This chain connects TRBV27 to TRBJ2-7; 8 bases map to TRBD1. CDR1 MNHEY and CDR2 SMNVEV come from the germline V gene (reference sequence). V dropped 6 bases and J dropped 3; count of bases not matched to a gene: 10. The length of the CDR3 is 15 residues. CDR3: CASRPRQGPNYEQYF. DNA for the CDR3: TGTGCCAGCAGACCTCGACAGGGGCCGAACTACGAGCAGTACTTC.

J is TRBJ2-1 and V is TRBV23-1; D not resolved. Being an ORF, TRBV23-1 has a function that is uncertain. V gave up 6 bases and J gave up 2 bases, with 23 bases separating them. This CDR3 is 18 amino acids long. The CDR3 reads CASSISPLNLTAYNEQFF. In nucleotides, the CDR3 is TGCGCCAGCAGCATTTCCCCTCTTAACCTAACTGCCTACAATGAGCAGTTCTTC.

This chain links TRBV13 with TRBJ2-7; the D is unclear. The germline V and J ends were trimmed by 0 bases and 5 bases, with 5 bases remaining between them. There are 12 residues in the CDR3. The germline V gene has CDR1 PRHDT and CDR2 FYEKMQ (reference sequence). The DNA of the CDR3 is TGTGCCAGCAGCTTAGGTCGGGACGAGCAGTACTTC. Translating it yields CASSLGRDEQYF.

This chain links TRBV14 with TRBJ1-2; D remains unclear. CDR3 length: 13 amino acids. Germline CDR1 SGHDN, CDR2 FVKESK. V was trimmed by 1 base and J by 8 bases, leaving 11 bases between them. The DNA for the CDR3 is TGTGCCAGCAGCCAAGGGACCAAGCGGGGCTACACCTTC. This encodes CASSQGTKRGYTF.

The chain carries TRBV5-6 and TRBJ2-7; TRBD2 matches 16 bases. Germline V gene lookup returns CDR1 SGHDT and CDR2 YYEEEE. V shed 3 bases, J shed 4 bases, and the junction held 4 bases outside the gene matches. The CDR3 has 16 amino acids. The CDR3 coding sequence is TGTGCCAGCAGCTCCGGGACTAGCGGGGGGGAGTACGAGCAGTACTTC. This encodes CASSSGTSGGEYEQYF.

This clone was seen ten or more times. This rearrangement joins TRBV15 to TRBJ2-7; TRBD1 might be the D (6 bases). Germline V gene lookup returns CDR1 LNHNV and CDR2 YYDKDF (reference sequence). V lost 5 bases and J lost 2, with 19 bases in between. CDR3 size: 16 residues. The CDR3 is CATSDVVMGAPYEQYF. DNA of the CDR3: TGTGCCACCAGCGACGTGGTTATGGGGGCCCCCTACGAGCAGTACTTC.

V usage is TRBV6-2 or TRBV6-3 and J usage is TRBJ1-4, with 7 bases matching TRBD1. CDR1 is MNHEY and CDR2 is SVGEGT in the germline V gene. The CDR3 has 14 residues. V lost 5 bases to trimming and J lost 7 bases; unmatched junction nucleotides: 7. CDR3 nucleotides: TGTGCCAGCAGTCTCGCAGGGGGGCCTGAAAAACTGTTTTTT. Its protein is CASSLAGGPEKLFF.

The CDR3 DNA reads TGCGCCAGCAGCCTACGGACAGCAGATACGCAGTATTTT. Translated, it gives CASSLRTADTQYF. This chain connects TRBV5-1 to TRBJ2-3; TRBD1 is a possible D gene (6 bases). The CDR3 length is 13 residues. The V end lost 4 bases, the J end lost 4 bases, and 10 bases lay between the germline ends. Germline CDR1 SGHRS, CDR2 YFSETQ.